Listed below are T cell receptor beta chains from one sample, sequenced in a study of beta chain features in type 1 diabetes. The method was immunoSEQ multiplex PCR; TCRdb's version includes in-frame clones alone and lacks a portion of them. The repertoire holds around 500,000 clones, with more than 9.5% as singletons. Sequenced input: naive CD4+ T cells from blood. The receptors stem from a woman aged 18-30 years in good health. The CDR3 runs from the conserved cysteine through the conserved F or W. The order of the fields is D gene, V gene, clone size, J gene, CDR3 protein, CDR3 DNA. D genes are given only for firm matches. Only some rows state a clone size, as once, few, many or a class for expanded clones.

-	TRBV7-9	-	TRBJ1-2	CASSFLRGLLGYTF	TGTGCCAGCAGCTTCCTCAGGGGTCTACTTGGCTACACCTTC
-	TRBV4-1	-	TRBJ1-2	CASSPPGGRNGYTF	TGCGCCAGCAGCCCCCCCGGGGGGCGTAATGGCTACACCTTC
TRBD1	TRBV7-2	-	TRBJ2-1	CASSLGTGIEQFF	TGTGCCAGCAGCTTAGGGACAGGGATTGAGCAGTTCTTC
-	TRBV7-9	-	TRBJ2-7	CASSRDGGSYEQYF	TGTGCCAGCAGCCGCGACGGAGGATCCTACGAGCAGTACTTC
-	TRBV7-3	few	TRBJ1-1	CASSFSPAGTEAFF	TGTGCCAGCAGCTTCTCCCCTGCGGGCACTGAAGCTTTCTTT
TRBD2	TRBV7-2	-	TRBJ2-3	CASSSLAAPNTQYF	TGTGCCAGCAGCTCACTAGCGGCCCCTAATACGCAGTATTTT
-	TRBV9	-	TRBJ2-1	CASSVVPFSDNEQFF	TGTGCCAGCAGCGTAGTACCCTTTAGTGACAATGAGCAGTTCTTC
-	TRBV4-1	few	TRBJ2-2	CASSQPGKGSTGELFF	TGCGCCAGCAGCCAGCCAGGGAAAGGGTCCACCGGGGAGCTGTTTTTT
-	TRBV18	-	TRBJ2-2	CASSPPQGYTGELFF	TGTGCCAGCTCACCACCTCAGGGTTACACCGGGGAGCTGTTTTTT
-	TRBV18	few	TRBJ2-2	CASSRAGELFF	TGTGCCTCGAGTCGGGCCGGGGAGCTGTTTTTT
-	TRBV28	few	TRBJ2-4	CASSLGYGRSAKNIQYF	TGTGCCAGCAGTTTAGGTTACGGACGGTCGGCCAAAAACATTCAGTACTTC
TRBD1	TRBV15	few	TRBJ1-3	CATSHDRGEDTIYF	TGTGCCACCAGCCACGACAGGGGGGAGGACACCATATATTTT
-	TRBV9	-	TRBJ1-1	CASSVVPSNTEAFF	TGTGCCAGCAGCGTAGTTCCGTCGAACACTGAAGCTTTCTTT
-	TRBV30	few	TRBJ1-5	CAWRLGGGFSNQPQHF	TGTGCCTGGAGACTTGGGGGTGGATTTAGCAATCAGCCCCAGCATTTT
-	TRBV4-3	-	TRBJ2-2	CASSHQLSGVTGELFF	TGCGCCAGCAGCCATCAGCTCTCGGGAGTAACCGGGGAGCTGTTTTTT
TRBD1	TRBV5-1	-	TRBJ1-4	CASKAQGASEKLFF	TGCGCCAGCAAAGCACAGGGGGCGTCGGAAAAACTGTTTTTT
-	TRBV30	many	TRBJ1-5	CAWSLGKLGNSNQPQHF	TGTGCCTGGAGTCTGGGGAAGCTAGGGAATAGCAATCAGCCCCAGCATTTT
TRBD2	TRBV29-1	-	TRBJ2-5	CSASSGQETQYF	TGCAGCGCCTCTAGCGGCCAAGAGACCCAGTACTTC
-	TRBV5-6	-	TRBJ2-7	CASSRESEQYF	TGTGCCAGCAGTCGGGAGAGCGAGCAGTACTTC
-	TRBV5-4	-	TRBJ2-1	CASSSRGGSYNEQFF	TGTGCCAGCTCTAGTCGCGGAGGCTCCTACAATGAGCAGTTCTTC
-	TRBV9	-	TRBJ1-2	CASSVVNYGYTF	TGTGCCAGCAGCGTAGTGAACTATGGCTACACCTTC
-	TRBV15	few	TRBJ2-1	CATSRDFVNNEQFF	TGTGCCACCAGCAGAGATTTCGTTAACAATGAGCAGTTCTTC